This TCR beta chain comes out of a study of blood T cell repertoires in COVID-19. The ends lost 4 bases at V and 5 bases at J; junction bases unmatched: 5. This CDR3 spans 16 amino acids. CDR1 is KGHDR, CDR2 SFDVKD, per germline. The table came from immunoSEQ multiplex PCR; TCRdb's copy has only in-frame clones and leaves some out. This table has hundreds of thousands of clones, 70% to 90% appearing once. The clonotype was recovered from a man aged 25-40 years who had recovered from COVID-19. The sample comprised PBMCs or T cells enriched from blood (not recorded which). The chain combines TRBV24-1 with TRBJ1-5; 12 positions match TRBD1. This CDR3 reads CATSESGQGADQPQHF. CDR3 nucleotide sequence: TGTGCCACCAGTGAATCGGGACAGGGGGCGGATCAGCCCCAGCATTTT.